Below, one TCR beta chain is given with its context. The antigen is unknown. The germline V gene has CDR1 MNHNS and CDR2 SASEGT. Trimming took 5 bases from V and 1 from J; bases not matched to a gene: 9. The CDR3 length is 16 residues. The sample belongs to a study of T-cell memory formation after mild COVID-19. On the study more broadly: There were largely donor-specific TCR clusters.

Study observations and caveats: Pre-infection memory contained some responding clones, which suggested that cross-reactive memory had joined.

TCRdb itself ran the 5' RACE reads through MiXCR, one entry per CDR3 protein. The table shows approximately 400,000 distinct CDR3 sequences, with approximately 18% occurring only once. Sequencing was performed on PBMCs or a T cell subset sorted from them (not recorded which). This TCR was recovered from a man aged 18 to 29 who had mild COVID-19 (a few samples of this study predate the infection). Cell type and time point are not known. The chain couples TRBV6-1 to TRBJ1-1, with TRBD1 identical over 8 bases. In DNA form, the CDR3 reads TGTGCCAGCAGTATCCGACGACAGGGGTGGAACACTGAAGCTTTCTTT. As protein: CASSIRRQGWNTEAFF.